Sequencing of this TCR beta chain was carried out in a study of T-cell memory formation after mild COVID-19. Background on the study: TCR clusters largely stayed donor specific. Study-level points and caveats: Most CD4+ clones that shrank were in CM and EM, while CD8+ ones turned up in EMRA. Second-wave clones that peaked on day 37 lacked confirmed SARS-CoV-2 specificity.

TCR alpha and TCR beta cDNA libraries carrying sample barcodes and UMIs were produced by 5'RACE using constant-segment primers. TCRdb fed the 5' RACE reads into MiXCR, producing one record per CDR3 protein. Of about 350,000 distinct CDR3 sequences in the sample, 14% are singletons; the top ten hold 22%. The germline CDR1 and CDR2 sequences are KGHSH and LQKENI. CDR3 length equals 13 residues. With V trimmed by 5 bases and J by 5 bases, 3 bases remained unmatched. As concerns this clonotype: Its specificity is not known.

This chain uses TRBV18 with TRBJ2-1; TRBD1 aligns across 7 bases. Sequencing was carried out using PBMCs or a T cell subset sorted from them (not recorded which). The sequence came from a man younger than 35 who had mild COVID-19 (a few samples of this study predate the infection). Cell type and time point are not known. The CDR3 sequence: CASSGGQDNEQFF. CDR3 in DNA: TGTGCCAGCTCAGGAGGACAGGACAATGAGCAGTTCTTC.